Sequencing of this TCR beta chain was carried out in a study of control samples from healthy donors and cancer patients. The V end lost 7 bases, the J end lost 4 bases, and 8 bases lay between the germline ends. The CDR3 runs 12 residues. CDR1 ENHRY and CDR2 SYGVKD come from the germline V gene. Measured with immunoSEQ multiplex PCR; TCRdb has only the in-frame clones, and not every one. This sample has under 80,000 clones, with 80% to 95% found just once. The sample comprised PBMCs. This receptor was taken from a woman in her thirties or forties with lung cancer. The chain uses TRBV10-3 and TRBJ1-3; D remains unclear. CDR3 amino acids: CAIKTTGNTIYF. The CDR3, as DNA: TGTGCCATCAAAACAACCGGAAACACCATATATTTT.